This TCR beta chain was found in a study of cytomegalovirus exposure and HLA in healthy donors. V lost 4 bases, J lost 2 bases, and 7 bases stayed unmatched. This CDR3 is 15 amino acids long. The germline V gene encodes CDR1 LGHNA and CDR2 YSLEER. Libraries were prepared by immunoSEQ multiplex PCR; TCRdb keeps only in-frame clonotypes and omits some of them. The sample contains about 330,000 clones, about nine tenths of which appear only once. Material for sequencing was PBMCs. The receptor was isolated from a woman in her late teens or twenties in good health and CMV-seronegative. This chain joins TRBV4-3 and TRBJ2-7; 8 bases are shared with TRBD2. The chain's CDR3 is CASSPRGVGPYEQYF. CDR3 bases: TGCGCCAGCAGCCCGCGGGGGGTCGGTCCCTACGAGCAGTACTTC.